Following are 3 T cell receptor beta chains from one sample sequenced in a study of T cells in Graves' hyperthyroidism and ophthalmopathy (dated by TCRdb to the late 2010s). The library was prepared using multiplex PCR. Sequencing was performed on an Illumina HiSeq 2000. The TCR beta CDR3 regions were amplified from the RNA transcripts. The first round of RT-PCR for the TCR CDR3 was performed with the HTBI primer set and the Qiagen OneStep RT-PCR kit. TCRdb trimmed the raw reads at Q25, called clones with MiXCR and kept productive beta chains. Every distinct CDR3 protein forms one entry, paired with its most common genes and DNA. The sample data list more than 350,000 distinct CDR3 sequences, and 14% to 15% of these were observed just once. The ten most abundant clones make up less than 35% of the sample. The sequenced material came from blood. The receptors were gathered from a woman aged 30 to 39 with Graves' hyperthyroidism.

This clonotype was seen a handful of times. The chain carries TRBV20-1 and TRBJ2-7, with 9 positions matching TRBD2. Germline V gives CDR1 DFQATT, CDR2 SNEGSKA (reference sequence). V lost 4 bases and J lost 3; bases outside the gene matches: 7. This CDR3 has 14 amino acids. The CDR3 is CSATGPAGGYEQYF. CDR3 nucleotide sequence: TGCAGTGCTACTGGCCCAGCGGGAGGCTACGAGCAGTACTTC.

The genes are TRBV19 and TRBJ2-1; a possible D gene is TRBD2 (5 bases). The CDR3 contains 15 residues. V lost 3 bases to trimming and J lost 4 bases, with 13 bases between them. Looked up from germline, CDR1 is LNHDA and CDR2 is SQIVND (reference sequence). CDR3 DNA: TGTGCCAGTAGTATTAATCGGGGTGCTTACAATGAGCAGTTCTTC. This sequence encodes CASSINRGAYNEQFF.

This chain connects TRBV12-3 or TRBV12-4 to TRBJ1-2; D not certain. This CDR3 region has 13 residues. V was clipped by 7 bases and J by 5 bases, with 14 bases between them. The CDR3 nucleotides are TGTGCCAGCACCACCTCGGTTATGTATGGCTACACCTTC. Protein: CASTTSVMYGYTF.